This T cell receptor beta chain was identified during a study of chemoradiotherapy in HPV16-positive cancers. About the research overall: Functional T-cell assays on a couple of HPV16-positive patients' cells defined candidate HPV-specific clones and common TCR motifs. Overall study findings and caveats: Candidate HPV-specific clones and E7-related TCR motifs grew in tumor during treatment. Functional assays defining HPV-specific T cells used only two HPV16-positive patients.

Data came from immunoSEQ multiplex PCR; TCRdb stores just in-frame clones and leaves some out. The sample has roughly 29,000 clones, 91% seen once. Notes on this clone: The target antigen is unknown.

This CDR3 has 16 amino acids. V dropped 3 bases and J dropped 1; count of bases not matched to a gene: 8. Germline CDR1 is KGHSH and CDR2 is LQKENI. The sequences come from blood, collected from a patient who underwent chemoradiotherapy. V is TRBV18 and J is TRBJ2-7, with 8 bases identical to TRBD1. The sequence was collected from a human donor with HPV-associated anogenital cancer. The CDR3 loop reads CASSPPGTGTSYEQYF. In DNA form, the CDR3 reads TGTGCCAGCTCACCGCCCGGGACAGGTACATCCTACGAGCAGTACTTC.